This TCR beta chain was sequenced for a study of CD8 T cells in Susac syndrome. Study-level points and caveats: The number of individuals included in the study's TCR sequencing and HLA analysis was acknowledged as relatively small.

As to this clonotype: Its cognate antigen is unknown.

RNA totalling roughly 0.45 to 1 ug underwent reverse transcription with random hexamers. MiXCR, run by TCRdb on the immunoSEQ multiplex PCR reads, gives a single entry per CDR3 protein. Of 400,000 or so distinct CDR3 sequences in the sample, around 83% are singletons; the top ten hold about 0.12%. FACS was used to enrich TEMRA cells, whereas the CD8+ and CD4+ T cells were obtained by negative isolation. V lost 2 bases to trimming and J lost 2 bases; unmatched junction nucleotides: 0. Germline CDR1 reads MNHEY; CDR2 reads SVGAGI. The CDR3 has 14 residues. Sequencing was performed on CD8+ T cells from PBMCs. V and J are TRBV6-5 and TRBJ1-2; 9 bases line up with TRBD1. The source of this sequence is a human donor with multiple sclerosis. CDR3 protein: CASSYDRGNYGYTF. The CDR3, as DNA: TGTGCCAGCAGTTACGACAGGGGGAACTATGGCTACACCTTC.